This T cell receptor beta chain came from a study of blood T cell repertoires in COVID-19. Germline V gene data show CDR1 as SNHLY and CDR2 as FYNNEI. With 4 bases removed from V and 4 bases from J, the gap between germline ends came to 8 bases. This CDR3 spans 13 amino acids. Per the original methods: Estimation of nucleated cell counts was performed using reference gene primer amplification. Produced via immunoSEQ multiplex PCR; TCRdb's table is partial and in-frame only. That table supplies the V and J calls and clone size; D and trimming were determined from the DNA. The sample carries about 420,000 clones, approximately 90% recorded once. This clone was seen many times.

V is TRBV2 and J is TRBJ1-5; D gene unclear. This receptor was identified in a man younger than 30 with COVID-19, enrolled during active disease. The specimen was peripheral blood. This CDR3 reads CASSAEGNQPQHF. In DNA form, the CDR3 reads TGTGCCAGCAGTGCAGAGGGAAATCAGCCCCAGCATTTT.